The source of this TCR beta chain is a study of OX40 agonist ivuxolimab in advanced cancers. Study at large: Patients were 82.7% male with ages roughly 20 to 85, mean approximately 62.

Method: immunoSEQ multiplex PCR; TCRdb's copy keeps in-frame clones and lacks some. The sample yields 52,000 or so clones, about 80% seen once. The CDR3 has 15 amino acids. Germline V gene lookup returns CDR1 LNHDA and CDR2 SQIVND (reference sequence). V lost 6 bases, J lost 0 bases, and 8 bases stayed unmatched. The chain is built from TRBV19 and TRBJ2-7, with 7 nucleotides matching TRBD1. This clonotype originated in an adult with an advanced solid tumor such as melanoma, head and neck, liver or kidney cancer. This specimen consisted of CD4+ or CD8+ T cells sorted from blood, obtained in a trial of the OX40 agonist ivuxolimab. The CDR3 loop is CASSRDSTDSYEQYF. The CDR3 coding sequence is TGTGCCAGTAGCCGGGACAGTACCGACTCCTACGAGCAGTACTTC.